The source of this T cell receptor beta chain is a study of memory CD4+ T cells and cytomegalovirus serostatus. Findings and caveats of the study: CD4+ memory repertoires contained 67 of 164 reported CMV TCRbeta sequences. CMV serostatus prediction reached median AUC 0.95, or 0.91 with US-trained model.

Single viable CD3+CD4+CD8-CD45RO+ cells were sorted as the memory CD4+ T cells. The CDR3 spans 16 residues. V shed 6 bases and J 8 bases; nucleotides not matched to a gene: 15. The germline V gene has CDR1 SGHTA and CDR2 FQGNSA. TCRdb keeps only in-frame clones here, not all; method: immunoSEQ multiplex PCR. The sample shows approximately 46,000 clones, roughly 73% of them seen only once. This clone is a singleton in its sample. The target antigen is unknown. Specimen: memory CD4+ T cells from blood. The chain carries TRBV7-2 and TRBJ1-4, with 7 nucleotides matching TRBD1. The receptor comes from an adult in good health and CMV-seronegative. The DNA for the CDR3 is TGTGCCAGCAGTCGCGAAATAGGGGGCGCAGGGGAAAAACTGTTTTTT. Translated: CASSREIGGAGEKLFF.